Sequencing of this T cell receptor beta chain was carried out in a study of T cell responses to AZD1222 COVID-19 vaccine. Measured with immunoSEQ multiplex PCR; TCRdb has only the in-frame clones, and not every one. This sample has 110,000 or so clones; approximately 88% occur once, and the top ten carry roughly 6.7%. Unmatched junction bases numbered 7, after V lost 1 base and J lost 1 base. Germline V gene data show CDR1 as MNHEY and CDR2 as SMNVEV (reference sequence). The CDR3 has 16 residues. The sample consisted of peripheral blood, taken 28 days after the second AZD1222 dose. The rearrangement links TRBV27 to TRBJ2-7, with 7 positions matching TRBD1. This receptor was obtained from an adult who received the AZD1222 COVID-19 vaccine. The CDR3 region is CASSLLRTGGSYEQYF. Here the CDR3 DNA reads TGTGCCAGCAGTTTATTGAGGACAGGTGGATCCTACGAGCAGTACTTC.